These 26 T cell receptor beta chains were sequenced from one sample in a study of shared clonotypes between healthy human individuals. Repertoires were generated with immunoSEQ multiplex PCR, while TCRdb's copy carries only in-frame clones and drops some. The table lists approximately 2.4 million clones, around 95% of them singletons. Specimen: naive CD4+ T cells sorted from blood. Subset defined: CD45RA+ positively selected. The receptors derive from a man younger than 30 in good health.

The gene calls are TRBV7-2 and TRBJ1-6; TRBD1 matches at 7 bases. The CDR3 consists of 16 residues. V dropped 2 bases and J dropped 7; count of bases not matched to a gene: 8. CDR1 SGHTA and CDR2 FQGNSA come from the germline V gene. As DNA, the CDR3 is TGTGCCAGCAGCTTAAAAACAGGGGCCCTAAATTCACCCCTCCACTTT. Translated, it gives CASSLKTGALNSPLHF.

This rearrangement joins TRBV6-5 to TRBJ2-7; 10 nucleotides align to TRBD2. The germline V gene encodes CDR1 MNHEY and CDR2 SVGAGI. After removal of 6 bases from V and 4 bases from J, the junction contained 9 bases not matched to a gene. This CDR3 has 15 residues. In nucleotides, the CDR3 is TGTGCCAGCAGCCTTCGGGCTAGCGGGGGTTACGAGCAGTACTTC. It codes for CASSLRASGGYEQYF.

The chain couples TRBV2 to TRBJ2-1; 8 bases fit TRBD2. The germline V gene has CDR1 SNHLY and CDR2 FYNNEI. Trimming at V came to 3 bases and at J to 8 bases, leaving 9 bases not matched to a gene. The CDR3 extends over 15 amino acids. CDR3 region: CASSDLAGLFHEQFF. CDR3 in DNA: TGTGCCAGCAGTGATCTAGCGGGCCTATTCCATGAGCAGTTCTTC. The whole variable domain, filled in from reference TRBV2 and TRBJ2-1, reads EPEVTQTPSHQVTQMGQEVILRCVPISNHLYFYWYRQILGQKVEFLVSFYNNEISEKSEIFDDQFSVERPDGSNFTLKIRSTKLEDSAMYFCASSDLAGLFHEQFFGPGTRLTVL.

The V call is TRBV11-2, the J call TRBJ1-4, with D maybe TRBD1 (5 bases). The CDR3 spans 19 residues. CDR1 and CDR2 from the germline V gene are SGHAT and FQNNGV. Trimming left V 5 bases short and J 7 bases short, with 29 bases between. CDR3 nucleotides: TGTGCCAGCAGCCAAATCCCTGCCCAGGGACGGGCCCTGGGTGAAAAACTGTTTTTT. It is translated as CASSQIPAQGRALGEKLFF.

This clone was seen a single time. Other DNA sequences from this sample encode an identical CDR3 as well. This chain joins TRBV28 and TRBJ2-5; the D is unclear. The CDR3 is made up of 12 amino acids. With 2 bases removed from V and 4 bases from J, the gap between germline ends came to 5 bases. Germline lookup yields CDR1 MDHEN and CDR2 SYDVKM. The CDR3 nucleotides read TGTGCCAGCAGTTTAAACGGAGAGACCCAGTACTTC. Amino acid sequence: CASSLNGETQYF.

Details on this clone: Other nucleotide sequences from this sample produce the same CDR3. The chain links TRBV2 to TRBJ1-2; the D is unclear. Germline V gives CDR1 SNHLY, CDR2 FYNNEI. The CDR3 spans 12 residues. V lost 4 bases to trimming and J lost 2 bases, with 5 bases between them. CDR3 nucleotide sequence: TGTGCCAGCAGTGGAGGGAACTATGGCTACACCTTC. It translates to CASSGGNYGYTF.

The V gene is TRBV7-9, the J gene TRBJ2-1; 7 bases fit TRBD2. Germline CDR1 and CDR2: SEHNR and FQNEAQ (reference sequence). V lost 2 bases and J lost 4; bases outside the gene matches: 5. This CDR3 is built from 15 residues. CDR3 DNA sequence: TGTGCCAGCAGCTTACAAGCGGGGCGGTACAATGAGCAGTTCTTC. Translated: CASSLQAGRYNEQFF.

V usage is TRBV5-1 and J usage is TRBJ2-1; D perhaps matches TRBD1 (6 bases). Trimming took off 0 bases at V and 0 bases at J, with 10 bases between the two ends. This CDR3 region has 16 residues. Looked up from germline, CDR1 is SGHRS and CDR2 is YFSETQ. CDR3 in DNA: TGCGCCAGCAGCTTGGCAGGGGTGAGCTCCTACAATGAGCAGTTCTTC. Amino acid sequence: CASSLAGVSSYNEQFF.

The V call is TRBV11-3, the J call TRBJ2-3; D uncertain. Germline CDR1 reads SGHNT; CDR2 reads YENEEA. CDR3 length: 14 amino acids. V lost 1 base, J lost 3 bases, and 8 bases lay in between. The CDR3 nucleotides read TGTGCCAGCAGCTTAGGTCTAGTAACAGATACGCAGTATTTT. Protein product: CASSLGLVTDTQYF.

CDR3 region: CASSFTGVGPYEQYF. As DNA, the CDR3 is TGTGCCAGCAGCTTCACAGGAGTGGGACCCTACGAGCAGTACTTC. This rearrangement joins TRBV13 to TRBJ2-7; D is possibly TRBD1 or TRBD2 (5 bases each). The CDR3 is made up of 15 amino acids. V lost 3 bases to trimming and J lost 2 bases, with 14 bases between them. Germline-derived CDR1 and CDR2 are PRHDT and FYEKMQ (reference sequence).

This clone was counted a single time. Other DNA sequences in this specimen translate into the identical CDR3. The genes are TRBV5-5 and TRBJ1-5; 8 bases are a match to TRBD1. This CDR3 has 14 residues. CDR1 SGHKS and CDR2 YYEKEE come from the germline V gene (reference sequence). J was trimmed by 4 bases and V by 3 bases; bases with no gene match: 3. The CDR3 protein is CASSWTGPNQPQHF. CDR3 DNA: TGTGCCAGCAGCTGGACAGGGCCTAATCAGCCCCAGCATTTT.

V is TRBV5-4 and J is TRBJ1-1; D remains unclear. Germline-derived CDR1 and CDR2 are SGHNT and YYREEE (reference sequence). This CDR3 region has 13 residues. V shed 2 bases and J shed 2 bases, with 7 bases lying between them. As DNA, the CDR3 is TGTGCCAGCAGCTTAACAAGCAACACTGAAGCTTTCTTT. It encodes CASSLTSNTEAFF.

The V call is TRBV19, the J call TRBJ2-4; no clear D gene. The V end lost 5 bases, the J end lost 6 bases, and 23 bases lay between the germline ends. The germline CDR1 and CDR2 sequences are LNHDA and SQIVND (reference sequence). The CDR3 loop spans 17 amino acids. The CDR3 nucleotides read TGTGCCAGTAGTCTCTCCGGTGCAACCCGAGGTAGAAACATTCAGTACTTC. Residues: CASSLSGATRGRNIQYF.

This chain joins TRBV7-2 and TRBJ2-7; TRBD1 or TRBD2 may be the D gene (5 bases each). Trimming shortened V by 6 bases and J by 2 bases, and 17 bases separated the two germline ends. In germline, CDR1 is SGHTA, CDR2 FQGNSA. The CDR3 is made up of 15 amino acids. The CDR3 sequence is CASSSPGPGAYEQYF. In nucleotides, the CDR3 is TGTGCCAGCAGTTCTCCGGGACCTGGGGCCTACGAGCAGTACTTC.

Points on this clone: The same CDR3 is also encoded by other DNA sequences in this sample. V usage is TRBV5-1 and J usage is TRBJ2-3; D possibly corresponds to TRBD2 (5 bases). The length of the CDR3 is 13 residues. Germline CDR1 SGHRS, CDR2 YFSETQ. Trimming pared 4 bases from V and 6 bases from J, leaving 12 bases between. CDR3 in DNA: TGCGCCAGCAGCCTCGCACTAGTTGATACGCAGTATTTT. It encodes CASSLALVDTQYF. Based on the CDR3 plus reference TRBV5-1 and TRBJ2-3, the full variable domain is KAGVTQTPRYLIKTRGQQVTLSCSPISGHRSVSWYQQTPGQGLQFLFEYFSETQRNKGNFPGRFSGRQFSNSRSEMNVSTLELGDSALYLCASSLALVDTQYFGPGTRLTVL.

V gene TRBV5-1 combines with J gene TRBJ2-4, with D perhaps TRBD1 or TRBD2 (6 bases each). The CDR3 is 16 amino acids. Trimming stripped 0 bases from V and 8 bases from J, with 18 bases between. Germline CDR1 and CDR2: SGHRS and YFSETQ. This CDR3 reads CASSLDGGGGNDIQYF. CDR3 in DNA: TGCGCCAGCAGCTTGGACGGAGGAGGGGGAAACGACATTCAGTACTTC.

The genes are TRBV29-1 and TRBJ2-1, with D perhaps assigned TRBD1 or TRBD2 (5 bases each). CDR1 is SQVTM and CDR2 is ANQGSEA in the germline V gene. There are 16 residues in the CDR3. The V end was cut by 5 bases, the J end by 0 bases, with 17 bases between. The CDR3 spells CSVLGELFSSYNEQFF. As DNA, the CDR3 is TGCAGCGTTTTGGGGGAGCTATTTAGCTCCTACAATGAGCAGTTCTTC.

Only one count was recorded for this clone. The J gene is TRBJ2-3, the V gene TRBV2; no clear D. CDR1 is SNHLY, CDR2 FYNNEI, per germline. The germline V and J ends were trimmed by 4 bases and 1 base, with 12 bases remaining between them. This CDR3 has 15 residues. CDR3 bases: TGTGCCAGCAGTGTTAAGTCTGTAGGCACAGATACGCAGTATTTT. Its translation: CASSVKSVGTDTQYF.

The V call is TRBV12-5, the J call TRBJ2-3; D uncertain. This CDR3 comprises 12 residues. CDR1 and CDR2 (germline): LGHNT, FRNRAP. The CDR3 bases are TGTTCTATCGGGTTCCCCCCAGATACGCAGTATTTT. It specifies CSIGFPPDTQYF.

The chain has TRBV5-4 and TRBJ1-1; no clear D gene. Trimming removed 4 bases at V and 2 bases at J, with 12 bases between. Germline lookup yields CDR1 SGHNT and CDR2 YYREEE (reference sequence). The CDR3 totals 14 residues. CDR3 in DNA: TGTGCCAGCAGCCGAGGAAAGCGAAACACTGAAGCTTTCTTT. As protein: CASSRGKRNTEAFF.

V and J are TRBV5-1 and TRBJ1-3; D unclear. Deletions cut 7 bases from V and 2 bases from J, with 16 bases between. Looked up from germline, CDR1 is SGHRS and CDR2 is YFSETQ. This CDR3 region has 15 residues. The CDR3 protein is CASSDRVGTGNTIYF. CDR3 bases: TGCGCCAGCTCTGACCGGGTGGGGACTGGAAACACCATATATTTT.

Details on this clone: Other DNA sequences in this sample translate to the same CDR3. The J gene is TRBJ1-1, the V gene TRBV6-1; D is possibly TRBD1 (5 bases). V was trimmed by 4 bases and J by 1 base, leaving 10 bases between them. The CDR3 is 14 amino acids. Per the germline V gene, CDR1 is MNHNS and CDR2 is SASEGT. In DNA form, the CDR3 reads TGTGCCAGCAGTGTGGGCCAGGGGAACACTGAAGCTTTCTTT. It encodes CASSVGQGNTEAFF.

As for this clone: The junction departs from germline at one end; a sequencing error may be responsible. V and J are TRBV27 and TRBJ2-5; 10 bases are a match to TRBD2. CDR3 length equals 14 residues. Germline CDR1 is MNHEY and CDR2 is SMNVEV (reference sequence). The CDR3 DNA sequence: TGTGCCAACAGTAATCTAGCGGGAGCAGAGACCCAGTACTTC. Its translation is CANSNLAGAETQYF.

In its sample, this clone was seen once. As DNA, the CDR3 is TGTGCCAGCAGTTTTAGCGGGGGGGCGAACACCGGGGAGCTGTTTTTT. This sequence encodes CASSFSGGANTGELFF. The chain employs TRBV6-5 and TRBJ2-2, with 11 bases that match TRBD2. CDR1 and CDR2 (germline): MNHEY, SVGAGI. Trimming cost V 4 bases and J 0 bases; bases outside gene matches: 1. The CDR3 is 16 residues long.

The rearrangement joins TRBV10-2 to TRBJ2-4; possible D gene TRBD1, 7 bases. In germline, CDR1 is WSHSY, CDR2 SAAADI. Trimming took 8 bases from V and 9 from J, leaving 11 bases between them. The CDR3 runs to 11 residues. In DNA form, the CDR3 reads TGCGCCAGCTCGCAGGGGGGCATTCAGTACTTC. This sequence encodes CASSQGGIQYF.

The chain recombines TRBV5-1 with TRBJ2-2; 16 nucleotides align to TRBD2. Trimming cost V 4 bases and J 0 bases; bases outside gene matches: 3. This CDR3 spans 18 amino acids. Germline V gives CDR1 SGHRS, CDR2 YFSETQ. DNA for the CDR3: TGCGCCAGCAGCCCGGGACTAGCGGGAGGGCCGAACACCGGGGAGCTGTTTTTT. Residues: CASSPGLAGGPNTGELFF.